These 6 T cell receptor beta chains came from one sample sequenced in a study of cytomegalovirus exposure and HLA in healthy donors. It was with 60 Vbeta and 13 Jbeta primers that the PCR ran. Using immunoSEQ multiplex PCR, the repertoire was profiled, and TCRdb retains in-frame clones only, with some absent. The sample has around 140,000 clones; the top ten hold more than 0.8%. Sequences were obtained from PBMCs. The origin of the receptors is a male donor in good health and CMV-seronegative.

This chain links TRBV6-1 with TRBJ2-1, with TRBD2 matching 9 bases. The germline CDR1 and CDR2 sequences are MNHNS and SASEGT. This CDR3 region has 15 residues. The V segment lost 0 bases and the J segment 4 bases; nucleotides outside the gene matches: 1. The CDR3 loop is CASSEASGSYNEQFF. For the CDR3, the DNA is TGTGCCAGCAGTGAAGCTAGCGGGAGTTACAATGAGCAGTTCTTC.

On this clone itself: At one of its ends the junction is not consistent with the germline gene, which may arise from a read error. V is TRBV6-6 and J is TRBJ2-7; tentatively, D is TRBD2 (6 bases). In germline, CDR1 is MNHNY, CDR2 SVGAGI (reference sequence). The CDR3 runs to 12 residues. The CDR3 reads CASTRGGVRANF. CDR3 DNA sequence: TGTGCCAGCACCCGGGGCGGGGTTAGAGCAAACTTC.

This chain links TRBV5-4 with TRBJ2-1; D perhaps matches TRBD2 (5 bases). Germline V gives CDR1 SGHNT, CDR2 YYREEE (reference sequence). This CDR3 comprises 14 residues. V was pared by 5 bases and J by 0 bases, with 9 bases between. CDR3 loop: CASSGEISYNEQFF. The DNA for the CDR3 is TGTGCCAGCAGTGGGGAGATCTCCTACAATGAGCAGTTCTTC.

The rearrangement uses TRBV11-3 and TRBJ2-2, with D unresolved. The CDR3 extends over 12 amino acids. Trimming took 5 bases from V and 3 from J, leaving 4 bases between them. CDR1 SGHNT and CDR2 YENEEA come from the germline V gene. CDR3 residues: CASSLHTGELFF. CDR3 nucleotides: TGTGCCAGCAGCCTCCACACCGGGGAGCTGTTTTTT.

The CDR3 DNA is TGTGCCAGCAACAAACAGGGAACCCAAGAGACCCAGTACTTC. It codes for CASNKQGTQETQYF. V gene TRBV7-9 combines with J gene TRBJ2-5, with D possibly TRBD1 on 6 matching bases. CDR1 is SEHNR and CDR2 is FQNEAQ in the germline V gene (reference sequence). The CDR3 totals 14 residues. The V and J ends lost 7 bases and 1 base respectively, with 13 bases between them.

V is TRBV4-3 and J is TRBJ1-1, with D possibly being TRBD1 (5 bases). Trimming pared 0 bases from V and 4 bases from J, leaving 12 bases between. Germline V CDR1 and CDR2: LGHNA, YSLEER. The CDR3 is made up of 15 amino acids. CDR3 protein: CASSQDLSRVTEAFF. The CDR3 DNA sequence: TGCGCCAGCAGCCAAGATCTCTCCAGGGTCACTGAAGCTTTCTTT.